Sequencing of this TCR beta chain was carried out in a study of early T cells in non-severe SARS-CoV-2 infection. Whole-study context: The study sequenced bulk RNA from unsorted whole blood, with chains unpaired.

Individual cDNA molecules each received unique molecular identifiers attached to them. TCRdb reanalysed the 5' RACE reads using MiXCR and keeps one entry per CDR3 protein. The sample has more than 55,000 distinct CDR3 sequences; about 12% are singletons. V lost 4 bases and J 1 base, leaving 16 bases between the germline ends. Germline assignment: CDR1 SGHAT and CDR2 FQNNGV. The CDR3 length is 16 residues. This clonotype was recorded a few times. The V call is TRBV11-2, the J call TRBJ1-1; tentative D call: TRBD1 (6 bases). The sequence was collected from an adult who was a healthcare worker with PCR-confirmed SARS-CoV-2 infection or an uninfected control (not recorded which). Sequences were derived from whole blood, sampled at baseline. CDR3 sequence (DNA): TGTGCCAGCAGCTACTTTCCGGGACACTCGAACACTGAAGCTTTCTTT. This gives the protein CASSYFPGHSNTEAFF.